The 23 T cell receptor beta chains below all came from one sample that was sequenced in a study of human T cells and chemical hapten exposure. MiXCR, run by TCRdb on the RACE reads, gives a single entry per CDR3 protein. The data contain more than 150,000 distinct CDR3 sequences, around 13% of them seen just once; the ten biggest clones take up 1.7%. The time point: patch test 1, 2 weeks after DPC sensitization. Treatment noted: therapeutic diphenylcyclopropenone sensitization with weekly scalp DPC. The sequencing here drew on whole blood, taken in connection with sensitization to the hapten diphenylcyclopropenone (DPC). Every receptor here comes from a woman aged 25 to 39 with alopecia areata. Some clones in this sample may be carry-over from other donors' samples.

Here the CDR3 DNA reads TGCAGCGTTGAACAAGGGTTGACCCAGTACTTC. It encodes CSVEQGLTQYF. The gene calls are TRBV29-1 and TRBJ2-5; D uncertain. The CDR3 totals 11 residues. Germline V gene data show CDR1 as SQVTM and CDR2 as ANQGSEA. The germline V and J ends were trimmed by 2 bases and 7 bases, with 8 bases remaining between them.

This clonotype was seen a handful of times. The gene calls are TRBV5-4 and TRBJ2-7; D may be TRBD1 (5 bases). Germline CDR1 is SGHNT and CDR2 is YYREEE (reference sequence). This CDR3 spans 16 amino acids. Trimming removed 4 bases at V and 6 bases at J, with 23 bases between. DNA for the CDR3: TGTGCCAGCAGCCGACCGGCCAGGCAGGGTCCAGGCGAGCAGTACTTC. This encodes CASSRPARQGPGEQYF.

The genes are TRBV5-4 and TRBJ1-1; D call uncertain. This CDR3 is built from 11 residues. The germline gives CDR1 SGHNT, CDR2 YYREEE (reference sequence). Deletions cut 4 bases from V and 6 bases from J, with 7 bases between. The CDR3 loop is CASSARSEAFF. CDR3 coding DNA: TGTGCCAGCAGCGCGAGGTCTGAAGCTTTCTTT.

V is TRBV28 and J is TRBJ1-5, with a possible D match to TRBD1 (5 bases). Germline CDR1 and CDR2: MDHEN and SYDVKM. The CDR3 sequence is 15 residues long. Trimming removed 7 bases at V and 2 bases at J, with 15 bases between. The CDR3 loop is CASTPQGSGNQPQHF. The CDR3 DNA follows: TGTGCCAGCACACCGCAGGGTTCTGGCAATCAGCCCCAGCATTTT.

The chain uses TRBV11-2 and TRBJ1-2, with no clear D. Germline CDR1 is SGHAT and CDR2 is FQNNGV. The CDR3 loop spans 14 amino acids. Trimming cost V 2 bases and J 1 base, with 8 bases left between them. CDR3 loop: CASSLFGFNYGYTF. In nucleotides, the CDR3 is TGTGCCAGCAGCTTATTCGGATTTAACTATGGCTACACCTTC.

CDR3 amino acids: CSVEGRARELFF. DNA of the CDR3: TGCAGCGTTGAAGGGAGAGCCAGGGAGCTGTTTTTT. The chain is built from TRBV29-1 and TRBJ2-2, with D unresolved. Trimming stripped 1 base from V and 9 bases from J, with 9 bases between. Looked up from germline, CDR1 is SQVTM and CDR2 is ANQGSEA. This CDR3 is 12 amino acids long.

This clonotype was seen at least ten times. The chain couples TRBV7-8 to TRBJ2-3; D unclear. The CDR3 is 15 amino acids. The V gene's germline CDR1 is SGHVS and CDR2 FQNEAQ. Trimming cost V 5 bases and J 5 bases, with 17 bases left between them. DNA of the CDR3: TGTGCCAGCAGCCCACCTGGCCCGGCCGAAGATACGCAGTATTTT. This gives the protein CASSPPGPAEDTQYF.

This clonotype was seen only a few times. This chain links TRBV20-1 with TRBJ1-6; 8 bases map to TRBD1. Germline values: CDR1 DFQATT, CDR2 SNEGSKA (reference sequence). The CDR3 runs 14 residues. The J segment lost 8 bases and the V segment lost 0 bases, leaving 3 bases of the junction unmatched. The CDR3 loop is CSARDQGAYSPLHF. CDR3 bases: TGCAGTGCTAGAGATCAGGGGGCGTATTCACCCCTCCACTTT.

V gene TRBV9 combines with J gene TRBJ1-1; D is unresolved. The CDR3 has 14 amino acids. The ends were cut back, 0 bases at V and 1 base at J, with 7 bases in the middle. Germline CDR1 SGDLS, CDR2 YYNGEE. CDR3 DNA: TGTGCCAGCAGCGTAGGACACCGGAACACTGAAGCTTTCTTT. As protein: CASSVGHRNTEAFF.

This sequence joins TRBV28 and TRBJ2-5, with 10 bases aligning to TRBD2. The germline V gene has CDR1 MDHEN and CDR2 SYDVKM. CDR3 size: 14 residues. After removal of 6 bases from V and 5 bases from J, the junction contained 6 bases not matched to a gene. Written as DNA, the CDR3 is TGTGCCAGCAGAAGCGGGGGGGCCTTGGAGACCCAGTACTTC. Its translation: CASRSGGALETQYF.

The chain couples TRBV6-5 to TRBJ2-7; 10 bases line up with TRBD1. Germline loops: CDR1 MNHEY, CDR2 SVGAGI. CDR3 size: 16 residues. J lost 2 bases, V lost 0 bases, and 4 bases had no gene match. The CDR3 protein is CASSYSGQGLAYEQYF. In DNA, the CDR3 is TGTGCCAGCAGTTACTCGGGACAGGGGTTAGCCTACGAGCAGTACTTC.

This clonotype appeared a few times. CDR3 nucleotide sequence: TGTGCCAGCAGACTCGGACTAGCGGAGACCCAGTACTTC. Protein sequence: CASRLGLAETQYF. This rearrangement joins TRBV6-2 or TRBV6-3 to TRBJ2-5, with 9 positions matching TRBD2. The germline CDR1 and CDR2 sequences are MNHEY and SVGEGT. V was clipped by 6 bases and J by 5 bases; unmatched bases: 4. The CDR3 covers 13 residues.

This clonotype has more than one count but fewer than ten. The chain carries TRBV10-3 and TRBJ2-4; D not certain. Trimming removed 0 bases at V and 13 bases at J, with 10 bases between. CDR1 is ENHRY, CDR2 SYGVKD, per germline. This CDR3 comprises 12 residues. CDR3 nucleotides: TGTGCCATCAGTGAGTCGAGGTCTCCGCAGTACTTC. Translating gives CAISESRSPQYF.

This clonotype showed up many times. The chain carries TRBV28 and TRBJ2-7; 10 bases map to TRBD1. V trimming: 10 bases; J trimming: 9 bases; junction bases outside the gene matches: 9. The CDR3 covers 12 residues. The V gene's germline CDR1 is MDHEN and CDR2 SYDVKM. The CDR3 protein is CAISGQGIGQYF. In DNA form, the CDR3 reads TGTGCCATCTCGGGACAGGGGATCGGGCAGTACTTC.

This clonotype was counted only a few times. This chain joins TRBV20-1 and TRBJ2-5; TRBD1 is a possible D gene (6 bases). Looked up from germline, CDR1 is DFQATT and CDR2 is SNEGSKA (reference sequence). V was shortened by 5 bases and J by 4 bases, with 20 bases between the two germline ends. The CDR3 is made up of 15 amino acids. The CDR3 sequence is CSAPPQGLPPETQYF. CDR3 DNA: TGCAGTGCTCCGCCCCAGGGGCTCCCCCCAGAGACCCAGTACTTC.

The V gene is TRBV7-2, the J gene TRBJ1-2; D is uncertain. V lost 6 bases and J 7 bases, leaving 18 bases between the germline ends. Germline CDR1 and CDR2: SGHTA and FQGNSA. The length of the CDR3 is 14 residues. The DNA of the CDR3 is TGTGCCAGCAGTAGTAGGGCCGCGCCTCGTGGCTACACCTTC. As protein: CASSSRAAPRGYTF.

This sequence joins TRBV6-2 or TRBV6-3 and TRBJ1-5; no definite D call. Deletions cut 7 bases from V and 4 bases from J, with 14 bases between. The CDR3 consists of 14 residues. Germline V gene sequence: CDR1 MNHEY, CDR2 SVGEGT. CDR3 sequence reads: CASTRAGSNQPQHF. CDR3 bases: TGTGCCAGCACTAGGGCAGGATCAAATCAGCCCCAGCATTTT.

The chain recombines TRBV9 with TRBJ2-7; D is possibly TRBD2 (6 bases). V lost 1 base, J lost 3 bases, and 14 bases lay in between. Per the germline V gene, CDR1 is SGDLS and CDR2 is YYNGEE. CDR3 size: 15 residues. Here the CDR3 DNA reads TGTGCCAGCAGCGTACGTGCGGGACGTGACTACGAGCAGTACTTC. Translation gives CASSVRAGRDYEQYF.

V and J are TRBV27 and TRBJ2-5; possible D gene TRBD1, 6 bases. Trimming left V 5 bases short and J 1 base short, with 14 bases between. In germline, CDR1 is MNHEY, CDR2 SMNVEV (reference sequence). This CDR3 has 15 residues. The CDR3 DNA reads as TGTGCCAGCAGTCCCAGAGGGGGTATCCAAGAGACCCAGTACTTC. Translating gives CASSPRGGIQETQYF.

The V and J genes are TRBV24-1 and TRBJ2-4; TRBD1 might be the D (5 bases). Trimming removed 8 bases from V and 6 bases from J, with 10 bases in between. Germline CDR1 is KGHDR and CDR2 is SFDVKD. This CDR3 is built from 12 residues. The CDR3 is CATKGDGNIQYF. In nucleotides, the CDR3 is TGTGCCACCAAAGGGGATGGAAACATTCAGTACTTC.

This clonotype was seen a handful of times. The V and J genes are TRBV6-5 and TRBJ2-7; possibly TRBD1 for D (6 bases). V gave up 1 base and J gave up 2 bases, with 9 bases separating them. This CDR3 has 14 amino acids. CDR1 MNHEY and CDR2 SVGAGI come from the germline V gene. CDR3 in DNA: TGTGCCAGCAGTTACTTTGGGGGCCCCTACGAGCAGTACTTC. Protein sequence: CASSYFGGPYEQYF.

The CDR3 DNA follows: TGTGCCAGCAGTCCCCCTCCGGGCGGGTCCTACGAGCAGTACTTC. It is translated as CASSPPPGGSYEQYF. The J gene is TRBJ2-7, the V gene TRBV2; the D gene is possibly TRBD2 (5 bases). Germline CDR1 and CDR2: SNHLY and FYNNEI. Trimming took off 5 bases at V and 1 base at J, with 15 bases between the two ends. The CDR3 extends over 15 amino acids.

The chain employs TRBV29-1 and TRBJ1-1; perhaps TRBD1 as D (5 bases). V lost 6 bases and J lost 1, with 24 bases in between. The germline CDR1 and CDR2 sequences are SQVTM and ANQGSEA. The length of the CDR3 is 17 residues. The CDR3 here is CSVQGGPLGNSNTEAFF. The CDR3 bases are TGCAGCGTCCAGGGAGGCCCCCTGGGAAACTCGAACACTGAAGCTTTCTTT.